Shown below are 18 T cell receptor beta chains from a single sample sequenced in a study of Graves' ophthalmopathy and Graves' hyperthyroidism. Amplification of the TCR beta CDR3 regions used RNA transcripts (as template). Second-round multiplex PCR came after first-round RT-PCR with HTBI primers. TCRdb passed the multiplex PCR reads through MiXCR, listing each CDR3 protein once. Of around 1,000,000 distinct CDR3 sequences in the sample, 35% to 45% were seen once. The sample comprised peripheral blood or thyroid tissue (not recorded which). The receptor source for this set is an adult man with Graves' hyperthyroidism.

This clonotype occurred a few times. CDR3 DNA sequence: TGCAGTGTCTTTACTCCCGACAGGGAGAATCAGCCCCAGCATTTT. Its protein is CSVFTPDRENQPQHF. The chain joins TRBV20-1 to TRBJ1-5; 7 bases line up with TRBD1. The J segment lost 4 bases and the V segment lost 7 bases, leaving 13 bases of the junction unmatched. The germline V gene has CDR1 DFQATT and CDR2 SNEGSKA (reference sequence). The CDR3 contains 15 residues.

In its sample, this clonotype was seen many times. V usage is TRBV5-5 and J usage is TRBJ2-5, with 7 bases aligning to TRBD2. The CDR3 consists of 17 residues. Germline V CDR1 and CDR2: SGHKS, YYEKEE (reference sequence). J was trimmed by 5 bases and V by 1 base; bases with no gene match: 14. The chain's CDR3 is CASSLRFDGRRMETQYF. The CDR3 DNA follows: TGTGCCAGCAGCTTGAGATTTGACGGGAGGCGTATGGAGACCCAGTACTTC.

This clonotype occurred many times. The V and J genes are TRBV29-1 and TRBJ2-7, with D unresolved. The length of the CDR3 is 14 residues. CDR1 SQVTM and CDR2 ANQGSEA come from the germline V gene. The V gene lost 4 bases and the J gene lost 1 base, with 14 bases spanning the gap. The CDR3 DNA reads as TGCAGCGTTGCTTCTTGGTCCGGGTCCTACGAGCAGTACTTC. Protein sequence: CSVASWSGSYEQYF.

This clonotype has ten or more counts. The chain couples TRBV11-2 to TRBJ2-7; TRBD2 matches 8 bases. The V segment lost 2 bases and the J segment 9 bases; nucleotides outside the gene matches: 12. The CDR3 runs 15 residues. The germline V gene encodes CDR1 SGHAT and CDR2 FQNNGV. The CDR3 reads CASSLIVSGTGGQYF. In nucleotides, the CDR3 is TGTGCCAGCAGCTTAATAGTTAGCGGGACCGGCGGGCAGTACTTC.

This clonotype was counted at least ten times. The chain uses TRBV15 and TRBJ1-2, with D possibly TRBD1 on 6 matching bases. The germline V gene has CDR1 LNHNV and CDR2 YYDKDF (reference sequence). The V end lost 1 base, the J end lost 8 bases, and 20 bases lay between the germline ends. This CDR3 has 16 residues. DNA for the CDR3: TGTGCCACCAGCAGAGTATTGGGGGCCCCCGGGGACGGCTACACCTTC. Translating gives CATSRVLGAPGDGYTF.

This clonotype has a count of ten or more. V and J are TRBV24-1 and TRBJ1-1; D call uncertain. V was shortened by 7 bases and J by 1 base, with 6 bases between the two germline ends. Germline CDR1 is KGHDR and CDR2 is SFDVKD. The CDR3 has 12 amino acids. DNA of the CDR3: TGTGCCACCAGAGCAGCGAACACTGAAGCTTTCTTT. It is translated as CATRAANTEAFF.

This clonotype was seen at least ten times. The CDR3 bases are TGCAGTGCTCCAAGCGCTAGCTCCTACGAGCAGTACTTC. Amino acids: CSAPSASSYEQYF. The rearrangement joins TRBV20-1 to TRBJ2-7; D remains unclear. Germline values: CDR1 DFQATT, CDR2 SNEGSKA (reference sequence). Trimming took off 5 bases at V and 0 bases at J, with 11 bases between the two ends. The CDR3 runs to 13 residues.

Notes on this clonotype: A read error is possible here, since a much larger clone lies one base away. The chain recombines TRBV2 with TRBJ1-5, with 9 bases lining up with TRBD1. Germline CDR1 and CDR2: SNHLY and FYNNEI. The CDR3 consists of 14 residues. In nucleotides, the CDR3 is TGTGCCAGCAGACCGGACAGGGGCAATCAGCCCCATCATTTT. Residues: CASRPDRGNQPHHF. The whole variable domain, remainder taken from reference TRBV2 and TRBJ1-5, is EPEVTQTPSHQVTQMGQEVILRCVPISNHLYFYWYRQILGQKVEFLVSFYNNEISEKSEIFDDQFSVERPDGSNFTLKIRSTKLEDSAMYFCASRPDRGNQPHHFGDGTRLSIL.

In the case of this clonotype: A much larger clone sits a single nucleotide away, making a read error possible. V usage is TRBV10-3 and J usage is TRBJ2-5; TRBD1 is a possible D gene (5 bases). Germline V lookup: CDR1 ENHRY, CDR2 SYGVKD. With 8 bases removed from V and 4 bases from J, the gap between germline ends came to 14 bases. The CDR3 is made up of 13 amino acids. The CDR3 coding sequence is TGTGCCATCCCCCACCAGGGATCAGAGACCCAGTACTTC. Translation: CAIPHQGSETQYF.

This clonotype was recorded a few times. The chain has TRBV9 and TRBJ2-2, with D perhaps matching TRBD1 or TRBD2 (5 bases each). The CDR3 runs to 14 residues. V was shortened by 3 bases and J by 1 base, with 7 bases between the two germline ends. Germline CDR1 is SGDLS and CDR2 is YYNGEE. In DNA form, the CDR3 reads TGTGCCAGCAGCGGGGACGGGAACACCGGGGAGCTGTTTTTT. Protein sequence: CASSGDGNTGELFF.

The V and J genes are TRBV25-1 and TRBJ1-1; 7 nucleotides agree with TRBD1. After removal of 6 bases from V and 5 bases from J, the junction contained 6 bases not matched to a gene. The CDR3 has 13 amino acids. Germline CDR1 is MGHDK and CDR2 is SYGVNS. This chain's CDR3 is CASRPGQITEAFF. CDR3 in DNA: TGTGCCAGCAGACCGGGACAGATAACTGAAGCTTTCTTT.

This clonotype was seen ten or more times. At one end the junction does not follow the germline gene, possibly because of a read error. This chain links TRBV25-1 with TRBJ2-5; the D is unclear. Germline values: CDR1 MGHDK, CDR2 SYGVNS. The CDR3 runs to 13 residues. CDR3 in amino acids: CASTESNQETQYF. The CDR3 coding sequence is TGTGCCAGCACTGAAAGTAACCAAGAGACCCAGTACTTC.

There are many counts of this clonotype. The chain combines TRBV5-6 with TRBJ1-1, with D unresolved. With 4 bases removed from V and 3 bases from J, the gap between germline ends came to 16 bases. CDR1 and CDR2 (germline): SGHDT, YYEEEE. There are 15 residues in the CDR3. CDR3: CASSPPWTAYTEAFF. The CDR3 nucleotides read TGTGCCAGCAGCCCCCCGTGGACCGCGTACACTGAAGCTTTCTTT.

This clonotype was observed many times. The CDR3 DNA reads as TGTGCCAGCAGCCCGTTGTGGGAGGGCGACGAGCAGTACTTC. Its protein product is CASSPLWEGDEQYF. The rearrangement joins TRBV6-5 to TRBJ2-7; 7 bases fit TRBD2. The germline CDR1 and CDR2 sequences are MNHEY and SVGAGI. The CDR3 has 14 amino acids. The V and J ends lost 6 bases and 5 bases, in that order; junction bases with no gene match: 10.

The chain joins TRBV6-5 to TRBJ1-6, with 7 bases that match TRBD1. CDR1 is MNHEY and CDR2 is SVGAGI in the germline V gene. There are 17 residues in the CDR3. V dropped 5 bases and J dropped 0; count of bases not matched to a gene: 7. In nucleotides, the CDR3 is TGTGCCAGCAGTCCCGAGGGGGCCCGCTCCTATAATTCACCCCTCCACTTT. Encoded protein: CASSPEGARSYNSPLHF.

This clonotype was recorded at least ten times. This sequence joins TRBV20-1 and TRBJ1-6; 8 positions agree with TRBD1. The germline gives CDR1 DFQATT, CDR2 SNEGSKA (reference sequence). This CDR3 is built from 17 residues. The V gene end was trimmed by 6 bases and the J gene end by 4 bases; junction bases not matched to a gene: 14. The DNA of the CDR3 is TGCAGTGCCAACCTTGGACAGGGTGCACGATATAATTCACCCCTCCACTTT. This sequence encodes CSANLGQGARYNSPLHF.

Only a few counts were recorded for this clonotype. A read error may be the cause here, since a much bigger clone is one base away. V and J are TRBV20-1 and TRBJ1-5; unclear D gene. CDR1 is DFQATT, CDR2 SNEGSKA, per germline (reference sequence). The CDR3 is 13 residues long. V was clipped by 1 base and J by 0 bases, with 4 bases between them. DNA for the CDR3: TGCAGTGCTAGAGTGGGTAGCAATCAGCCCCAGCATTTT. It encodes CSARVGSNQPQHF.

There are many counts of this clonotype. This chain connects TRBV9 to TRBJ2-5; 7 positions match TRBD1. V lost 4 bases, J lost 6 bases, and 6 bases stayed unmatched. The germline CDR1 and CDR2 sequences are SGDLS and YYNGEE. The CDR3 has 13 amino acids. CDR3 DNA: TGTGCCAGCAGCACTACAGGGGTACAGACCCAGTACTTC. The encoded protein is CASSTTGVQTQYF.